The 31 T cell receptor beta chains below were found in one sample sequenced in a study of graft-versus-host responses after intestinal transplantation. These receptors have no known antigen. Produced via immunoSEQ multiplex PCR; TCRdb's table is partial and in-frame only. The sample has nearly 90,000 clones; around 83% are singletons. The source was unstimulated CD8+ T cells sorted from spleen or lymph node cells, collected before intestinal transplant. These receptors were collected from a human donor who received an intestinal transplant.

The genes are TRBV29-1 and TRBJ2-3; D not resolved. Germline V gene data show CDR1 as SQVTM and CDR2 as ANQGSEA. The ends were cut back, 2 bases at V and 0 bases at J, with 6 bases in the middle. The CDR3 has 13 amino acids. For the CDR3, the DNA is TGCAGCGTTGAACCTGCTAGCACAGATACGCAGTATTTT. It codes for CSVEPASTDTQYF.

CDR3 nucleotide sequence: TGTGCCAGCAGCTTAGTTACAGCCCAAGAGACCCAGTACTTC. Translating gives CASSLVTAQETQYF. The chain is built from TRBV7-6 and TRBJ2-5; D remains ambiguous. Trimming shortened V by 1 base and J by 1 base, and 7 bases separated the two germline ends. This CDR3 has 14 residues. CDR1 is SGHVS, CDR2 FNYEAQ, per germline.

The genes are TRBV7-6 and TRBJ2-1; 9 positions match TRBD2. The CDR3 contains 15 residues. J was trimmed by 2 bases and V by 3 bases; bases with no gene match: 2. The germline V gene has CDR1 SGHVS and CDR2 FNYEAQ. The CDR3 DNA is TGTGCCAGCAGCTTTAGCGGGAGTACCTACAATGAGCAGTTCTTC. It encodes CASSFSGSTYNEQFF. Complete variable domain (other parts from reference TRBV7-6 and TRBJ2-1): GAGVSQSPRYKVTKRGQDVALRCDPISGHVSLYWYRQALGQGPEFLTYFNYEAQQDKSGLPNDRFSAERPEGSISTLTIQRTEQRDSAMYRCASSFSGSTYNEQFFGPGTRLTVL.

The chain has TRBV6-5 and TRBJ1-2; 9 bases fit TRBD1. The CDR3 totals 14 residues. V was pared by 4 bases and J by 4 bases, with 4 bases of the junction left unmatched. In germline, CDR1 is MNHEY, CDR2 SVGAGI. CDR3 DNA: TGTGCCAGCAGTTCCGGACAGGGGTTCTATGGCTACACCTTC. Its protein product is CASSSGQGFYGYTF.

CDR3 sequence: CASRAGTGATGELFF. The DNA for the CDR3 is TGTGCCAGCAGGGCCGGGACAGGGGCCACCGGGGAGCTGTTTTTT. The V call is TRBV6-5, the J call TRBJ2-2; 10 nucleotides match TRBD1. J was trimmed by 4 bases and V by 6 bases; bases with no gene match: 5. CDR3 length equals 15 residues. CDR1 and CDR2 (germline): MNHEY, SVGAGI.

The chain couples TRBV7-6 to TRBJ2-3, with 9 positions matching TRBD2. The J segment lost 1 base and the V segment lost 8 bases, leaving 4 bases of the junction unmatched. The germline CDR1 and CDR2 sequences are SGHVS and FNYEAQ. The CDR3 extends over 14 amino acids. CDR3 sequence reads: CASYSGRGTDTQYF. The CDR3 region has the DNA TGTGCCAGCTATAGCGGGAGAGGCACAGATACGCAGTATTTT.

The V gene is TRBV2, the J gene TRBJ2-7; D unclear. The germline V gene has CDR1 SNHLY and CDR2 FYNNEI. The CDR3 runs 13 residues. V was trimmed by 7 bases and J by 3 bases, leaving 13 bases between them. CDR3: CASKPPTDYEQYF. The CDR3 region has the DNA TGTGCCAGCAAACCACCTACCGACTACGAGCAGTACTTC.

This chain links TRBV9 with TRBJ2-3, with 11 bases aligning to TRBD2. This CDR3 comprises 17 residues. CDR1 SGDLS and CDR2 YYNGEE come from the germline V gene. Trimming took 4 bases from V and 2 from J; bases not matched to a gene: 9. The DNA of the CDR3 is TGTGCCAGCAGCCCAGCAGGGACTAGCGGATTCACAGATACGCAGTATTTT. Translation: CASSPAGTSGFTDTQYF.

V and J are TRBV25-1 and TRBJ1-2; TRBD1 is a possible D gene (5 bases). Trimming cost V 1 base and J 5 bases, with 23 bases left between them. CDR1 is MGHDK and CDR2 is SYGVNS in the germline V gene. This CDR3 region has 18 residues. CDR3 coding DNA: TGTGCCAGCAGTGAATCCGGGGGAGCAGCTCCCCTTCATTATGGCTACACCTTC. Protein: CASSESGGAAPLHYGYTF.

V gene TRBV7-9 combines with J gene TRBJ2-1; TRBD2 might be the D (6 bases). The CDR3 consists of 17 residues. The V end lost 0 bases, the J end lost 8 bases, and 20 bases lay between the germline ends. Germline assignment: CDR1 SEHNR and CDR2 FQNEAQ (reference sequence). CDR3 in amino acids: CASSLALKRREGDEQFF. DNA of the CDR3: TGTGCCAGCAGCTTAGCGCTCAAGAGGCGGGAAGGGGATGAGCAGTTCTTC.

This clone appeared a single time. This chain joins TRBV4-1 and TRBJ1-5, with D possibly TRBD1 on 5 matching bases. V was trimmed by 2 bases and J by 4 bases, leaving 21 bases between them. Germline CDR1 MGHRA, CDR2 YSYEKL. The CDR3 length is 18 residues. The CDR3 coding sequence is TGCGCCAGCAGCCAACGTGCGCAGGCAGGGTTTTATAATCAGCCCCAGCATTTT. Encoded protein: CASSQRAQAGFYNQPQHF.

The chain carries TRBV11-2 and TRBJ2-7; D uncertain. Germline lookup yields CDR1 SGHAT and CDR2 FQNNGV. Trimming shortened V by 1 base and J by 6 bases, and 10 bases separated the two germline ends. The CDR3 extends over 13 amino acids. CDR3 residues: CASSLGLAFEQYF. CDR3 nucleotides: TGTGCCAGCAGCTTAGGGTTAGCATTCGAGCAGTACTTC.

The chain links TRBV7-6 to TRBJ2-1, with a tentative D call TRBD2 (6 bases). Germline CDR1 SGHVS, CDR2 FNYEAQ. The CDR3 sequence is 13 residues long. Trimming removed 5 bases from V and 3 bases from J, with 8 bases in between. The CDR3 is CASSGRNYNEQFF. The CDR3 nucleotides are TGTGCCAGCAGCGGGAGGAACTACAATGAGCAGTTCTTC.

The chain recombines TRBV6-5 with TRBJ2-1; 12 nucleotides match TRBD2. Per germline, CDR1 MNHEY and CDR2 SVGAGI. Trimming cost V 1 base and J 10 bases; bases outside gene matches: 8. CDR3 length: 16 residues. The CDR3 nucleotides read TGTGCCAGCAGTTACTTCTCCGGACTAGCGGGGCGAGAGCAGTTCTTC. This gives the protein CASSYFSGLAGREQFF.

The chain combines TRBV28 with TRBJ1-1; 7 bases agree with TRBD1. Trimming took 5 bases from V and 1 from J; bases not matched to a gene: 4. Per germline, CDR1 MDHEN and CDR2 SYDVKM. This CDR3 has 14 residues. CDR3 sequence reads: CASSHGTANTEAFF. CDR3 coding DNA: TGTGCCAGCAGTCACGGGACAGCGAACACTGAAGCTTTCTTT.

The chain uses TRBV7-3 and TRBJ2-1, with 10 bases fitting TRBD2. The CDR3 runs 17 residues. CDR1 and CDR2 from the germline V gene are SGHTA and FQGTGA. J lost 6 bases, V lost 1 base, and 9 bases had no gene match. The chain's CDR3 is CASSLRASGGPANEQFF. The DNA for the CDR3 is TGTGCCAGCAGCTTAAGGGCTAGCGGGGGTCCGGCCAATGAGCAGTTCTTC.

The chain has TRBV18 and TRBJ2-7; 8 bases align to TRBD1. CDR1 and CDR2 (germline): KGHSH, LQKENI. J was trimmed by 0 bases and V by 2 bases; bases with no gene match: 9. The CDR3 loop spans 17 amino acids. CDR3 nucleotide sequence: TGTGCCAGCTCACCAGATTACCGGGACAGGAGCTCCTACGAGCAGTACTTC. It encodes CASSPDYRDRSSYEQYF.

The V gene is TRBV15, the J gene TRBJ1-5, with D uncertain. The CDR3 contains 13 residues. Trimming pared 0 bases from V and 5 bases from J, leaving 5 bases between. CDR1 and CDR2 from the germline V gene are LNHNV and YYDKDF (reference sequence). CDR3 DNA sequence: TGTGCCACCAGCAGAGAGGCTCATCAGCCCCAGCATTTT. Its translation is CATSREAHQPQHF.

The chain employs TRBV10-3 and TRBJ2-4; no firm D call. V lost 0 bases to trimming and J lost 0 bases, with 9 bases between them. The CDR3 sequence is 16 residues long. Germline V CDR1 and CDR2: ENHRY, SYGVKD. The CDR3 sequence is CAISESLGIAKNIQYF. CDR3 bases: TGTGCCATCAGTGAGTCCCTGGGGATAGCCAAAAACATTCAGTACTTC.

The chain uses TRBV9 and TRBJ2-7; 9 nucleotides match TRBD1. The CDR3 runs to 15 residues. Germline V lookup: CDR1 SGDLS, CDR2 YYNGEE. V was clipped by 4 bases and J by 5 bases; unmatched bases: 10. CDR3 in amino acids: CASSHTGGLEDEQYF. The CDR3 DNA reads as TGTGCCAGCAGCCATACAGGGGGCTTGGAGGACGAGCAGTACTTC.

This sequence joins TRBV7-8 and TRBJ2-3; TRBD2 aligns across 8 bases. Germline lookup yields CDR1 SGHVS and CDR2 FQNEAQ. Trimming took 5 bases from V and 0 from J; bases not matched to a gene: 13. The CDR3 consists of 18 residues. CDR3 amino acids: CASSPLKRTSPSTDTQYF. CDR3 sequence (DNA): TGTGCCAGCAGCCCCTTGAAGCGGACTAGCCCTAGCACAGATACGCAGTATTTT.

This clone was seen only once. CDR3 protein: CASFDNQETQYF. The DNA for the CDR3 is TGTGCCAGCTTTGACAACCAAGAGACCCAGTACTTC. V gene TRBV2 combines with J gene TRBJ2-5; D uncertain. The CDR3 totals 12 residues. Looked up from germline, CDR1 is SNHLY and CDR2 is FYNNEI. V lost 8 bases to trimming and J lost 0 bases, with 7 bases between them.

The CDR3 spells CASSLGGRETQYF. The CDR3, as DNA: TGTGCCAGCAGTCTAGGGGGTCGGGAGACCCAGTACTTC. The chain links TRBV6-5 to TRBJ2-5, with a possible D match to TRBD1 (6 bases). The CDR3 is 13 amino acids. Trimming stripped 5 bases from V and 5 bases from J, with 12 bases between. Germline lookup yields CDR1 MNHEY and CDR2 SVGAGI.

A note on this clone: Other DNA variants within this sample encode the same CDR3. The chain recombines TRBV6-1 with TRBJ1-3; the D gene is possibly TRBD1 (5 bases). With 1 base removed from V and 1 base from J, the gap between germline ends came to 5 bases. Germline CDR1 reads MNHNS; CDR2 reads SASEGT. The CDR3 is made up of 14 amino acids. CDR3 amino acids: CASSEEGSGNTIYF. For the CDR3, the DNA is TGTGCCAGCAGTGAAGAGGGGTCTGGAAACACCATATATTTT.

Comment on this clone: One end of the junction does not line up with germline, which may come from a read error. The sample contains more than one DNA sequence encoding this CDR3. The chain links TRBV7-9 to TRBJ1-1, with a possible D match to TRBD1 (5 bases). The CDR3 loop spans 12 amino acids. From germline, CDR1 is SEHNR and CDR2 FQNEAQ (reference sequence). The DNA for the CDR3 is TGTGCCAGCAGCGTGGGGGGAACTGAGGCTTTCTTT. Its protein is CASSVGGTEAFF.

CDR3 coding DNA: TGTGCCAGCAGCTTAGACCATCCGGGACTAGCTGTGGAGACCCAGTACTTC. Translating gives CASSLDHPGLAVETQYF. This chain joins TRBV7-9 and TRBJ2-5, with TRBD2 matching over 9 bases. Trimming removed 1 base from V and 5 bases from J; junction bases left unmatched: 11. Germline values: CDR1 SEHNR, CDR2 FQNEAQ (reference sequence). The CDR3 totals 17 residues. Full variable domain (outside the CDR3, taken from reference TRBV7-9 and TRBJ2-5): DTGVSQNPRHKITKRGQNVTFRCDPISEHNRLYWYRQTLGQGPEFLTYFQNEAQLEKSRLLSDRFSAERPKGSFSTLEIQRTEQGDSAMYLCASSLDHPGLAVETQYFGPGTRLLVL.

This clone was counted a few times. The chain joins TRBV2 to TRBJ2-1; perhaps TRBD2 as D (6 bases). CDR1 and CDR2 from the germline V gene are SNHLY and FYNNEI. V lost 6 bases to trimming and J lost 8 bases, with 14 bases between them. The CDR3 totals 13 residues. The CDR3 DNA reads TGTGCCAGCAGCCCGGACTGGGAGGATGAGCAGTTCTTC. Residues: CASSPDWEDEQFF. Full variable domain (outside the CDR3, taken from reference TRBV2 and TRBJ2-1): EPEVTQTPSHQVTQMGQEVILRCVPISNHLYFYWYRQILGQKVEFLVSFYNNEISEKSEIFDDQFSVERPDGSNFTLKIRSTKLEDSAMYFCASSPDWEDEQFFGPGTRLTVL.

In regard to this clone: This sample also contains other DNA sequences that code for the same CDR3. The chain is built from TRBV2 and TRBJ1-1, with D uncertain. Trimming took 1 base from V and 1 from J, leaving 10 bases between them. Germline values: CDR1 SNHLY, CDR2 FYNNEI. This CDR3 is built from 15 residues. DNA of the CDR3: TGTGCCAGCAGTGAAGGTTTCTTGGGGAACACTGAAGCTTTCTTT. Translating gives CASSEGFLGNTEAFF.

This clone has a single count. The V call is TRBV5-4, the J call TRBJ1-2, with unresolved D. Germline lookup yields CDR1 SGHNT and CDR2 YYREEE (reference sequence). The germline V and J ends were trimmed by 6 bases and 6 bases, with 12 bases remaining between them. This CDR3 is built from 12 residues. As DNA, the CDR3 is TGTGCCAGCACCCGGCCAGGCGATGGCTACACCTTC. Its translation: CASTRPGDGYTF.

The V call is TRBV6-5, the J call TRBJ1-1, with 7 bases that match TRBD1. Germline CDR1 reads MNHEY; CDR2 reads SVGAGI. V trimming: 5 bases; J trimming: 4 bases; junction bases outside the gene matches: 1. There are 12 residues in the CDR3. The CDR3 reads CASSQGVTEAFF. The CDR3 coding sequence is TGTGCCAGCAGTCAGGGGGTCACTGAAGCTTTCTTT.

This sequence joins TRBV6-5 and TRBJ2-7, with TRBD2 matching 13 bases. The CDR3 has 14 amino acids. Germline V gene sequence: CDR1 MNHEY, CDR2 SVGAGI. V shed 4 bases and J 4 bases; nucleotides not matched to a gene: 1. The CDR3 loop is CASSWTSGSYEQYF. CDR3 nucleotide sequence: TGTGCCAGCAGTTGGACTAGCGGGAGTTACGAGCAGTACTTC.